The text below deals with one TCR beta chain. What this receptor recognizes is not known. No much larger clone exists at a distance of one base, and base qualities are not known. The library was built by means of 5' RACE. Instrument used: Illumina HiSeq 2500. The second PCR ran for roughly 6 to 11 cycles and used a J-beta primer mix along with a sample-barcoded 5' primer. A unique molecular identifier was introduced onto each TCR beta cDNA molecule by a template-switch 5' adaptor carrying 12 random nucleotides. Each sample yielded at least 2.5 million CDR3-containing paired-end reads. The Mint cDNA synthesis kit, primed by a TRBC-specific oligonucleotide, was used to synthesize first-strand cDNA from all RNA. Following uracil-DNA glycosylase treatment, all cDNA underwent a first 18-cycle PCR with the universal primers M1SS and BC2_uni_R. The original pipeline was this. For normalization, 1 million high-quality reads, each with a distinct molecular identifier, were randomly selected from each sample. Instead of being binned into consensus sequences, reads with shared molecular identifiers were discarded. MiTCR, with a Q25 quality threshold and the strictest error-elimination algorithm, was used for CDR3 identification, clonotype clustering and error correction. Lower-bound total TCR beta diversity was estimated with a nonparametric unseen species model using Euler transformation. TCRdb handled the public reads itself, with Q25 trimming in fastp and clone calling in MiXCR, and kept productive beta chains. Each CDR3 protein gets just one entry, which takes the most common genes and DNA from the rows behind it. These V and J calls derive from TCRdb rather than the authors' analysis. The sample table records 1.5 million to 1.9 million distinct CDR3 sequences; about 42% of these occur just once. The ten biggest clones cover 4% of the sample.

The data belong to a study of blood T cells in healthy people across ages (dated by TCRdb to the mid-2010s). For context, the study as a whole: Template switching captured roughly one uniquely barcoded TCR beta cDNA molecule per two T cells in model experiments. The study measured age-related changes in TCR beta repertoire diversity using deep sequencing normalized with unique cDNA molecular identifiers. The donors were divided into four age groups: young (average roughly 15 years), middle-aged (about 40), aged (about 62) and long-lived (approximately 74). To avoid experimental bias, donors of different ages were randomly spread across the sequencing lanes. Using the same blood draw, the study looked at two additional independent replicas of 1 million unique cDNA reads for two donors, one aged 18 to 30 and the other aged 80 or older.

Donors were roughly 40 systemically healthy Caucasian individuals from Russia aged 6 to 90 years. Ten milliliters of peripheral blood were drawn from each donor into EDTA-treated Vacutainer tubes. Ficoll-Paque density-gradient centrifugation was used to isolate PBMCs, with at least 7 million per sample. Total RNA, at least 6 micrograms per sample, was extracted from PBMCs with Trizol reagent. Naive CD45RAhigh/CD27high T cell percentages were measured by flow cytometry on a PBMC aliquot from every donor. The study at large found these results: Donor CMV infection status was unknown, potentially confounding age-related changes in expanded clonotypes. Total diversity estimates from one million sequenced T cells were considered lower bounds and underestimates. The percentage of naive T cells measured by flow cytometry correlated strongly with observed TCR beta diversity. Compared with the aged group, more naive CD4+ T cells, fewer expanded clones and increased TCR diversity were shown by the long-lived group, suggesting age selection. Since profiling was done on bulk unsorted PBMCs, naive and antigen-experienced compartments could not be conclusively compared. Observed TCR beta diversity per million T cells fell roughly linearly with age, and a significant reduction was already apparent by age roughly 40.

The CDR3 runs 15 residues from the cysteine to the phenylalanine. Only the CDR3 DNA is retained, 45 bases long and in frame from the first base. Reading the germline V gene gives CDR1 SGDLS and CDR2 YYNGEE. V is cut by 0 bases and J by 2 bases, and the space between the germline ends is 10 bases. The sample was blood. The chain is encoded by TRBV9 joined to TRBJ2-3; the D gene cannot be resolved reliably. The clonotype comes from a young woman in good health. CDR3 protein: CASSVDGDLTDTQYF. The nucleotide sequence reads TGTGCCAGCAGCGTAGACGGCGATCTCACAGATACGCAGTATTTT.